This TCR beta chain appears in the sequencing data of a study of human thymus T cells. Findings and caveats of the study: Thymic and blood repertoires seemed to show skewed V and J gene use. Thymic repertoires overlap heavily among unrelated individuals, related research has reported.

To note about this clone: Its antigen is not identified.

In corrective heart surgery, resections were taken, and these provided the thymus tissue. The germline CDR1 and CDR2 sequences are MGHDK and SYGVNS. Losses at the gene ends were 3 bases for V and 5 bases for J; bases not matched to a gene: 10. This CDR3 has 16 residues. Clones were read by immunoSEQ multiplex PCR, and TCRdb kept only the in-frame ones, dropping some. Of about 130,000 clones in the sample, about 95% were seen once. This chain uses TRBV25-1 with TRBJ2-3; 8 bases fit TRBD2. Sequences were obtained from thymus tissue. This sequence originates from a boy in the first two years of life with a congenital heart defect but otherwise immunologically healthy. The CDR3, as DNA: TGTGCCAGCAGTGATCCCCCCGGGGGGGCGGAAGATACGCAGTATTTT. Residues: CASSDPPGGAEDTQYF.